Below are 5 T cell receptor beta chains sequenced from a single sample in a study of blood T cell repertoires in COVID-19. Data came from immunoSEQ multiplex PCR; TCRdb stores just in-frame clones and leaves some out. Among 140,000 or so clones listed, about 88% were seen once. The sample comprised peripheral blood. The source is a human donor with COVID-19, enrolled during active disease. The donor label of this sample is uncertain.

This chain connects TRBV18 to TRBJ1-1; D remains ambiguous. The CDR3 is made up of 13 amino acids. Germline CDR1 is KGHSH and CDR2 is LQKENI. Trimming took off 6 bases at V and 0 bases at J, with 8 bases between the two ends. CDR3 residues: CASSGLLNTEAFF. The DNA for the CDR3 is TGTGCCAGCTCCGGACTCTTGAACACTGAAGCTTTCTTT.

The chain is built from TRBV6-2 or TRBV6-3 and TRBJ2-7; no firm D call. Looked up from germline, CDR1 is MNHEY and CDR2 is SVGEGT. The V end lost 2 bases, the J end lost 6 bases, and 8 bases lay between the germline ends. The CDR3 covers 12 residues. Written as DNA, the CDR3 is TGTGCCAGCAGTTACGCGGTAACCGAGCAGTACTTC. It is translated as CASSYAVTEQYF.

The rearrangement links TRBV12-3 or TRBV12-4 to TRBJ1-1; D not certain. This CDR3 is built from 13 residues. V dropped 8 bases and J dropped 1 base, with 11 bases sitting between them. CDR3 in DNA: TGTGCCAGCGCATTAGGAGGGAACACTGAAGCTTTCTTT. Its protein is CASALGGNTEAFF.

The CDR3 reads CASSRSGGAPEQFF. CDR3 DNA: TGTGCCAGCAGCCGTAGCGGGGGGGCACCTGAGCAGTTCTTC. The rearrangement joins TRBV7-2 to TRBJ2-1; 11 bases match TRBD2. Germline V gene lookup returns CDR1 SGHTA and CDR2 FQGNSA. CDR3 length equals 14 residues. The V segment lost 5 bases and the J segment 9 bases; nucleotides outside the gene matches: 6.

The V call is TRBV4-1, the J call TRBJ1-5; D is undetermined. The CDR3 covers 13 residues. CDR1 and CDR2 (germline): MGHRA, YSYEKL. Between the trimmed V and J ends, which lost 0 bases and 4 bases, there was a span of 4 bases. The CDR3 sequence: CASSQDQNQPQHF. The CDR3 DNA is TGCGCCAGCAGCCAAGATCAGAATCAGCCCCAGCATTTT.